One and the same sample provided the 19 T cell receptor beta chains below, sequenced in a study of T cells after posttransplantation cyclophosphamide. The assay was immunoSEQ multiplex PCR, and TCRdb's table has in-frame clones only and misses some. The data show 10,000 to 13,000 clones, around nine tenths seen once. Busulfan-fludarabine conditioning, marrow transplant, and cyclophosphamide on days +3 and +4 were administered. The sequencing used CD4+ T cells sorted from PBMCs, collected after allogeneic stem cell transplant with posttransplant cyclophosphamide. The origin of the receptors is a male patient in his 30s who received an allogeneic stem cell transplant from a related donor, was CMV-positive, and had acute GVHD only. A subset of T cells may come from the graft donor.

The chain joins TRBV5-5 to TRBJ2-7, with D possibly being TRBD1 (6 bases). The CDR3 consists of 16 residues. Germline loops: CDR1 SGHKS, CDR2 YYEKEE (reference sequence). V was clipped by 7 bases and J by 3 bases, with 23 bases between them. The CDR3 region has the DNA TGTGCCAGCGGTCTTTCGGGACACCTTAGCCACTACGAGCAGTACTTC. Amino acids: CASGLSGHLSHYEQYF.

V usage is TRBV5-8 and J usage is TRBJ2-2; weak D call: TRBD1 (5 bases). CDR3 size: 14 residues. Germline assignment: CDR1 SGHTS and CDR2 YDEGEE. V was shortened by 4 bases and J by 2 bases, with 9 bases between the two germline ends. The DNA for the CDR3 is TGTGCCAGCAGCGTCGACAGAAACACCGGGGAGCTGTTTTTT. Translation gives CASSVDRNTGELFF.

The rearrangement links TRBV5-6 to TRBJ1-1, with a possible D match to TRBD1 (6 bases). The germline gives CDR1 SGHDT, CDR2 YYEEEE. This CDR3 spans 15 amino acids. V shed 1 base and J shed 1 base, with 11 bases lying between them. CDR3 bases: TGTGCCAGCAGCTTGACCAGGGGATGGAACACTGAAGCTTTCTTT. It codes for CASSLTRGWNTEAFF.

This rearrangement joins TRBV4-2 to TRBJ1-2, with TRBD1 as a possible D gene (5 bases). Germline V gives CDR1 LGHNA, CDR2 YNFKEQ. Trimming took off 4 bases at V and 2 bases at J, with 14 bases between the two ends. The CDR3 runs 15 residues. CDR3 coding DNA: TGTGCCAGCAGCCCTGATCCGGCAGGGAACTATGGCTACACCTTC. Translation gives CASSPDPAGNYGYTF.

This clone was found once. The V and J genes are TRBV10-3 and TRBJ2-1; possibly TRBD2 for D (5 bases). Germline V gene sequence: CDR1 ENHRY, CDR2 SYGVKD. CDR3 length: 16 amino acids. V dropped 0 bases and J dropped 4 bases, with 13 bases sitting between them. The CDR3 DNA follows: TGTGCCATCAGTGAGTCGCGAGGGAGTCGGTACAATGAGCAGTTCTTC. Protein: CAISESRGSRYNEQFF.

V is TRBV10-2 and J is TRBJ2-5; D is possibly TRBD1 (5 bases). The germline V and J ends were trimmed by 0 bases and 1 base, with 6 bases remaining between them. The CDR3 totals 14 residues. CDR1 is WSHSY, CDR2 SAAADI, per germline. CDR3 nucleotides: TGCGCCAGCAGTGAGTCAGGGGCCCAAGAGACCCAGTACTTC. Encoded protein: CASSESGAQETQYF.

This clone was found once. The rearrangement uses TRBV28 and TRBJ2-1; TRBD2 matches 10 bases. V lost 4 bases, J lost 7 bases, and 7 bases stayed unmatched. The CDR3 runs 15 residues. Looked up from germline, CDR1 is MDHEN and CDR2 is SYDVKM. For the CDR3, the DNA is TGTGCCAGCAGTTCAGGACTAGCGGTTTATAATGAGCAGTTCTTC. This sequence encodes CASSSGLAVYNEQFF.

In this sample, this clone turned up a few times. V gene TRBV6-5 combines with J gene TRBJ2-1, with 9 bases aligning to TRBD1. The germline V gene has CDR1 MNHEY and CDR2 SVGAGI. The CDR3 is 16 amino acids. Trimming cost V 2 bases and J 6 bases; bases outside gene matches: 8. This CDR3 reads CASSYTDRGSSNEQFF. The CDR3 DNA reads as TGTGCCAGCAGTTACACCGACAGGGGGTCATCCAATGAGCAGTTCTTC.

V gene TRBV29-1 combines with J gene TRBJ1-1, with 12 bases aligning to TRBD1. Germline assignment: CDR1 SQVTM and CDR2 ANQGSEA. The trim removed 4 bases at V and 4 bases at J, leaving 4 bases unmatched. CDR3 length equals 14 residues. The CDR3 nucleotides are TGCAGCGTTGCCCGGGACAGGGGGCTCACTGAAGCTTTCTTT. This translates into CSVARDRGLTEAFF.

The rearrangement links TRBV7-9 to TRBJ1-4; 9 bases are a match to TRBD1. Per germline, CDR1 SEHNR and CDR2 FQNEAQ (reference sequence). V lost 1 base and J lost 5; bases outside the gene matches: 11. CDR3 size: 18 residues. The DNA for the CDR3 is TGTGCCAGCAGCTTAGGGGCCGGGACAGGGAATTTAAATGAAAAACTGTTTTTT. This sequence encodes CASSLGAGTGNLNEKLFF.

The genes are TRBV28 and TRBJ2-7, with 8 nucleotides matching TRBD1. The V segment lost 5 bases and the J segment 0 bases; nucleotides outside the gene matches: 6. The germline gives CDR1 MDHEN, CDR2 SYDVKM. The CDR3 runs to 15 residues. This chain's CDR3 is CASSPLGTGSYEQYF. Written as DNA, the CDR3 is TGTGCCAGCAGTCCCTTAGGGACAGGCTCCTACGAGCAGTACTTC.

The rearrangement joins TRBV7-9 to TRBJ1-4; 11 nucleotides match TRBD1. Germline V gene sequence: CDR1 SEHNR, CDR2 FQNEAQ (reference sequence). With 3 bases clipped from V and 7 bases from J, the junction kept 10 bases outside the gene matches. The CDR3 totals 17 residues. In DNA, the CDR3 is TGTGCCAGCAGCTTTACCGGGACAGGGGGTATTGGTGAAAAACTGTTTTTT. This sequence encodes CASSFTGTGGIGEKLFF.

For the CDR3, the DNA is TGTGCCAGCAGCTTAACCGGGACAGGGTTTTATGGCTACACCTTC. Protein: CASSLTGTGFYGYTF. This chain joins TRBV7-9 and TRBJ1-2; 9 nucleotides match TRBD1. Germline-derived CDR1 and CDR2 are SEHNR and FQNEAQ (reference sequence). This CDR3 has 15 amino acids. The V segment lost 2 bases and the J segment 5 bases; nucleotides outside the gene matches: 6.

The chain links TRBV7-7 to TRBJ2-5, with a weak D call TRBD2 (6 bases). Germline V gene lookup returns CDR1 SSHAT and CDR2 FNYEAQ (reference sequence). The germline V and J ends were trimmed by 5 bases and 5 bases, with 21 bases remaining between them. CDR3 length equals 16 residues. The CDR3 protein is CASSRGTGGLWETQYF. The CDR3 DNA is TGTGCCAGCAGCCGGGGCACCGGGGGACTGTGGGAGACCCAGTACTTC.

The chain recombines TRBV7-2 with TRBJ1-2; possibly TRBD1 for D (6 bases). The CDR3 contains 13 residues. V was pared by 0 bases and J by 8 bases, with 10 bases between. The V gene's germline CDR1 is SGHTA and CDR2 FQGNSA. This CDR3 reads CASSLAKGGGYTF. The CDR3 DNA reads TGTGCCAGCAGCTTAGCGAAGGGGGGGGGCTACACCTTC. Supplemented by reference TRBV7-2 and TRBJ1-2, the full variable domain reads GAGVSQSPSNKVTEKGKDVELRCDPISGHTALYWYRQSLGQGLEFLIYFQGNSAPDKSGLPSDRFSAERTGGSVSTLTIQRTQQEDSAVYLCASSLAKGGGYTFGSGTRLTVV.

CDR3 nucleotide sequence: TGTGCCAGCAGCTTAGCCGGGACAGGGGCTTACGAGCAGTACTTC. Translated: CASSLAGTGAYEQYF. The chain couples TRBV7-9 to TRBJ2-7; TRBD1 agrees at 10 bases. CDR1 and CDR2 from the germline V gene are SEHNR and FQNEAQ (reference sequence). This CDR3 contains 15 residues. The junction had 3 bases not matched to a gene; V was cut back by 0 bases and J by 4 bases.

The chain is built from TRBV6-6 and TRBJ1-6; TRBD1 might be the D (5 bases). This CDR3 region has 13 residues. V dropped 6 bases and J dropped 7 bases, with 10 bases sitting between them. CDR1 is MNHNY and CDR2 is SVGAGI in the germline V gene (reference sequence). CDR3 nucleotides: TGTGCCAGCAGGGGGACTTCCAATTCACCCCTCCACTTT. Translated: CASRGTSNSPLHF.

The V and J genes are TRBV10-3 and TRBJ2-1, with 8 bases lining up with TRBD2. The germline CDR1 and CDR2 sequences are ENHRY and SYGVKD. The V gene end was trimmed by 6 bases and the J gene end by 8 bases; junction bases not matched to a gene: 9. There are 14 residues in the CDR3. The CDR3 DNA reads TGTGCCATCAGCTTCGGGGGGGCTTTAGATGAGCAGTTCTTC. It is translated as CAISFGGALDEQFF.

In its sample, this clone is hyperexpanded. Additional DNA sequences in this sample encode the identical CDR3. The rearrangement uses TRBV19 and TRBJ1-6, with D perhaps matching TRBD1 (5 bases). V was cut by 5 bases and J by 10 bases, with 15 bases left in between. CDR3 length: 14 residues. Germline CDR1 reads LNHDA; CDR2 reads SQIVND (reference sequence). The CDR3 DNA reads as TGTGCCAGTAGTCCTCGTCAGGGTGAATCACCCCTCCACTTT. Residues: CASSPRQGESPLHF.